The entry that follows covers one T cell receptor (beta chain) sequence. Germline CDR1 is SEHNR and CDR2 is FQNEAQ (reference sequence). The CDR3 is made up of 20 amino acids. Unmatched junction bases numbered 26, after V lost 5 bases and J lost 9 bases. These data are taken from a study of blood T cells in healthy people across ages. Alongside a J-beta primer mix, a sample-barcoded 5' primer served in a second PCR lasting roughly 6 to 11 cycles. MiXCR was run by TCRdb on the 5' RACE reads, yielding one entry per CDR3 protein. The sample lists about 760,000 distinct CDR3 sequences, 45% to 70% occurring once.

The specimen sequenced was blood. This TCR came from a man aged 40-49 years in good health. The chain recombines TRBV7-9 with TRBJ2-1; 9 bases are a match to TRBD2. CDR3 in DNA: TGTGCCAGCAGCCATTTTGAAGGGACTAGCTCCTGGTCGCTATTCGGTGAGCAGTTCTTC. This sequence encodes CASSHFEGTSSWSLFGEQFF.